This passage covers 23 T cell receptor beta chains from one sample sequenced in a study of post-analysis software for immune sequencing data. Findings of the study overall: Among roughly five TRBV segments more frequent in patients than controls were TRBV5-6, TRBV5-1 and TRBV20-1.

For these receptors, no antigen is known. The TCR beta cDNA libraries contained unique molecular identifiers. A single record per CDR3 protein comes from TCRdb applying MiXCR to the PCR reads. This table holds under 650,000 distinct CDR3 sequences, roughly 46% found once. Sequenced material: blood. These receptors were obtained from a girl between 10 and 17 years old with multiple sclerosis.

This chain links TRBV25-1 with TRBJ2-3; the match to TRBD2 covers 7 bases. J was trimmed by 1 base and V by 4 bases; bases with no gene match: 8. The CDR3 is made up of 16 amino acids. Germline V gene sequence: CDR1 MGHDK, CDR2 SYGVNS. CDR3: CASSGGPGGGTDTQYF. CDR3 in DNA: TGTGCCAGCAGTGGGGGCCCGGGAGGAGGCACAGATACGCAGTATTTT.

The chain uses TRBV9 and TRBJ1-2; 7 positions agree with TRBD1. Germline assignment: CDR1 SGDLS and CDR2 YYNGEE. This CDR3 is built from 15 residues. J was trimmed by 6 bases and V by 0 bases; bases with no gene match: 8. CDR3 in amino acids: CASSVESTGANGYTF. The CDR3 DNA follows: TGTGCCAGCAGCGTAGAGTCCACAGGGGCGAATGGCTACACCTTC.

This clonotype was found a few times. The chain employs TRBV28 and TRBJ2-7; 7 nucleotides align to TRBD1. Trimming at V came to 6 bases and at J to 2 bases, leaving 7 bases not matched to a gene. The germline V gene has CDR1 MDHEN and CDR2 SYDVKM. The CDR3 has 14 amino acids. In DNA form, the CDR3 reads TGTGCCAGCAGGCTCGGACAGGCGGCCTACGAGCAGTACTTC. This sequence encodes CASRLGQAAYEQYF.

The chain employs TRBV10-3 and TRBJ2-3; 13 positions agree with TRBD2. Trimming took 6 bases from V and 5 from J; bases not matched to a gene: 5. This CDR3 has 15 residues. Germline V gene sequence: CDR1 ENHRY, CDR2 SYGVKD. This chain's CDR3 is CAIRAGTSGKDTQYF. As DNA, the CDR3 is TGTGCCATCAGAGCCGGGACTAGCGGGAAAGATACGCAGTATTTT.

The chain couples TRBV6-2 or TRBV6-3 to TRBJ2-5; a possible D gene is TRBD1 (6 bases). V was clipped by 3 bases and J by 2 bases, with 13 bases between them. Germline V gives CDR1 MNHEY, CDR2 SVGEGT. The CDR3 is made up of 15 amino acids. This CDR3 is CASSYAGAHQETQYF. Here the CDR3 DNA reads TGTGCCAGCAGTTATGCAGGGGCGCATCAAGAGACCCAGTACTTC.

This clonotype was seen a few times. The V and J genes are TRBV2 and TRBJ2-1; no reliable D call. Germline loops: CDR1 SNHLY, CDR2 FYNNEI. The CDR3 extends over 11 amino acids. V gave up 4 bases and J gave up 9 bases, with 7 bases separating them. The CDR3 region has the DNA TGTGCCAGCAGTGGAGCTAGTGAGCAGTTCTTC. Protein sequence: CASSGASEQFF.

The CDR3 region has the DNA TGCGCCAGCAGCCCTACCCGACTGGGCCGCTCCTACAATGAGCAGTTCTTC. As protein: CASSPTRLGRSYNEQFF. The rearrangement joins TRBV4-1 to TRBJ2-1; D not certain. Germline assignment: CDR1 MGHRA and CDR2 YSYEKL. V was trimmed by 4 bases and J by 0 bases, leaving 16 bases between them. The length of the CDR3 is 17 residues.

This clonotype turned up a few times. This chain joins TRBV5-1 and TRBJ2-4, with D possibly TRBD2 on 5 matching bases. The CDR3 extends over 17 amino acids. The germline CDR1 and CDR2 sequences are SGHRS and YFSETQ. The germline V and J ends were trimmed by 0 bases and 0 bases, with 13 bases remaining between them. The CDR3 region has the DNA TGCGCCAGCAGCTTGGTGTCTTTTGGACTAGCCAAAAACATTCAGTACTTC. Its translation is CASSLVSFGLAKNIQYF. Full variable domain (rest looked up from reference TRBV5-1 and TRBJ2-4): KAGVTQTPRYLIKTRGQQVTLSCSPISGHRSVSWYQQTPGQGLQFLFEYFSETQRNKGNFPGRFSGRQFSNSRSEMNVSTLELGDSALYLCASSLVSFGLAKNIQYFGAGTRLSVL.

This clonotype came up a few times. The genes are TRBV12-3 or TRBV12-4 and TRBJ2-6; 10 bases fit TRBD1. Trimming took 5 bases from V and 4 from J; bases not matched to a gene: 8. There are 17 residues in the CDR3. CDR3 nucleotides: TGTGCCAGCAGTCCAGACAGGGGGCTGAGAGGGGCCAACGTCCTGACTTTC. It yields the protein CASSPDRGLRGANVLTF.

This chain joins TRBV15 and TRBJ2-7; 7 nucleotides agree with TRBD2. Germline V CDR1 and CDR2: LNHNV, YYDKDF (reference sequence). The length of the CDR3 is 15 residues. The trim removed 5 bases at V and 3 bases at J, leaving 10 bases unmatched. The CDR3 DNA sequence: TGTGCCACCAGCCCCCCCACTGCGGGGGTCTACGAGCAGTACTTC. Translating gives CATSPPTAGVYEQYF.

This clonotype showed up just a few times. The chain uses TRBV10-3 and TRBJ2-7; 10 bases line up with TRBD1. V lost 6 bases and J lost 5; bases outside the gene matches: 13. This CDR3 contains 16 residues. Germline CDR1 reads ENHRY; CDR2 reads SYGVKD. The CDR3: CAISEPGTGAIDEQYF. The DNA for the CDR3 is TGTGCCATCAGCGAACCCGGGACAGGGGCGATCGACGAGCAGTACTTC.

The V and J genes are TRBV29-1 and TRBJ2-5; 7 nucleotides align to TRBD2. The J call may be in error: the DNA end matches TRBJ2-7 better. The germline gives CDR1 SQVTM, CDR2 ANQGSEA. The CDR3 is 14 residues long. The CDR3 reads CSVLGPRGVYEQYF. CDR3 nucleotide sequence: TGCAGCGTCCTGGGCCCCCGGGGGGTTTACGAGCAGTACTTC.

The chain has TRBV6-6 and TRBJ2-1, with 9 bases that match TRBD2. From germline, CDR1 is MNHNY and CDR2 SVGAGI (reference sequence). CDR3 length: 15 residues. The trim removed 7 bases at V and 5 bases at J, leaving 9 bases unmatched. The CDR3 coding sequence is TGTGCCAGCAATAAACGACTAGCGGTTAACAATGAGCAGTTCTTC. It is translated as CASNKRLAVNNEQFF.

The chain links TRBV29-1 to TRBJ1-2, with D perhaps matching TRBD1 (5 bases). The CDR3 spans 11 residues. Germline V CDR1 and CDR2: SQVTM, ANQGSEA. Trimming stripped 3 bases from V and 7 bases from J, with 9 bases between. CDR3 coding DNA: TGCAGCGTTGATCTCGGGGCTGGCTACACCTTC. Protein sequence: CSVDLGAGYTF.

The genes are TRBV13 and TRBJ2-4, with a weak D call TRBD2 (5 bases). The J call may be faulty, since TRBJ2-7 better matches the DNA end. CDR1 is PRHDT and CDR2 is FYEKMQ in the germline V gene (reference sequence). This CDR3 has 14 residues. CDR3 coding DNA: TGTGCCAGCAGCTTCGGGGAACTGGGTTACGAGCAGTACTTC. Its protein is CASSFGELGYEQYF.

The J gene is TRBJ2-5, the V gene TRBV28, with TRBD2 identical over 7 bases. The CDR3 is 18 residues long. Trimming cost V 4 bases and J 2 bases; bases outside gene matches: 16. Germline lookup yields CDR1 MDHEN and CDR2 SYDVKM. CDR3 amino acids: CASSSYLSGPRAQETQYF. Here the CDR3 DNA reads TGTGCCAGCAGTTCCTACCTTAGCGGGCCCCGGGCACAAGAGACCCAGTACTTC.

CDR3 DNA sequence: TGTGCCAGCAGTCGTCAGACATCTCGCACAGATACGCAGTATTTT. Protein sequence: CASSRQTSRTDTQYF. The V gene is TRBV9, the J gene TRBJ2-3; D is uncertain. CDR3 length equals 15 residues. Germline V gene data show CDR1 as SGDLS and CDR2 as YYNGEE. V dropped 5 bases and J dropped 1 base, with 14 bases sitting between them.

The V call is TRBV9, the J call TRBJ2-3, with 7 bases lining up with TRBD2. The V gene's germline CDR1 is SGDLS and CDR2 YYNGEE. The CDR3 extends over 13 amino acids. With V trimmed by 3 bases and J by 7 bases, 5 bases remained unmatched. CDR3 region: CASSALGGNTQYF. The CDR3 DNA follows: TGTGCCAGCAGCGCCCTCGGGGGGAATACGCAGTATTTT.

The CDR3 here is CASSLVPGDPNIQYF. Written as DNA, the CDR3 is TGCGCCAGCAGCTTGGTCCCTGGGGACCCAAACATTCAGTACTTC. The chain links TRBV5-1 to TRBJ2-4; possibly TRBD1 or TRBD2 for D (5 bases each). CDR3 length equals 15 residues. Germline V gene sequence: CDR1 SGHRS, CDR2 YFSETQ. Deletions cut 0 bases from V and 6 bases from J, with 13 bases between.

The chain is built from TRBV20-1 and TRBJ2-5; D is possibly TRBD2 (6 bases). The J call may be wrong; the DNA end is better matched by TRBJ2-7. The germline gives CDR1 DFQATT, CDR2 SNEGSKA (reference sequence). The CDR3 has 13 residues. CDR3 sequence (DNA): TGCAGTGCTAGGGGACTTTCTTCTTACGAGCAGTACTTC. Residues: CSARGLSSYEQYF.

The chain couples TRBV27 to TRBJ1-2; D gene uncertain. Germline CDR1 MNHEY, CDR2 SMNVEV (reference sequence). The CDR3 extends over 13 amino acids. Trimming shortened V by 4 bases and J by 4 bases, and 10 bases separated the two germline ends. Written as DNA, the CDR3 is TGTGCCAGCAGTTCGGGCCCGGGCTATGGCTACACCTTC. Encoded protein: CASSSGPGYGYTF.

The chain combines TRBV20-1 with TRBJ2-3; D unresolved. Trimming took 0 bases from V and 1 from J, leaving 14 bases between them. The germline V gene encodes CDR1 DFQATT and CDR2 SNEGSKA (reference sequence). The CDR3 spans 16 residues. The CDR3, as DNA: TGCAGTGCTAGAGATGGCGCAGATTCCCGCACAGATACGCAGTATTTT. Amino acids: CSARDGADSRTDTQYF.

J is TRBJ1-1 and V is TRBV7-9; no definite D call. The ends were cut back, 5 bases at V and 1 base at J, with 5 bases in the middle. The length of the CDR3 is 12 residues. In germline, CDR1 is SEHNR, CDR2 FQNEAQ (reference sequence). In DNA form, the CDR3 reads TGTGCCAGCAGCCCATCGAACACTGAAGCTTTCTTT. Residues: CASSPSNTEAFF.